This T cell receptor beta chain was identified during a study of beta chain features in type 1 diabetes. This clone was counted between two and nine times. The sequenced template was cDNA made from the entire isolated RNA. Sequenced by immunoSEQ multiplex PCR; TCRdb stores in-frame clones only, minus some. The sample lists 680,000 or so clones, 15% to 17% seen once, with 0.09% to 0.095% in the top ten. Trimming took off 5 bases at V and 2 bases at J, with 10 bases between the two ends. Germline loops: CDR1 LNHDA, CDR2 SQIVND (reference sequence). This CDR3 comprises 14 residues. The sequencing input was naive CD4+ T cells from blood. This chain connects TRBV19 to TRBJ2-1; D possibly corresponds to TRBD1 (6 bases). The TCR was taken from a man aged 18 to 30 in good health. The chain's CDR3 is CASSPSGAYNEQFF. The CDR3 DNA reads TGTGCCAGTAGTCCGTCAGGGGCCTACAATGAGCAGTTCTTC. Drawing the rest from reference TRBV19 and TRBJ2-1, the complete variable domain is DGGITQSPKYLFRKEGQNVTLSCEQNLNHDAMYWYRQDPGQGLRLIYYSQIVNDFQKGDIAEGYSVSREKKESFPLTVTSAQKNPTAFYLCASSPSGAYNEQFFGPGTRLTVL.